Given below is one T cell receptor beta chain in context. From germline, CDR1 is MNHEY and CDR2 SVGAGI. Trimming removed 6 bases from V and 4 bases from J; junction bases left unmatched: 3. The CDR3 sequence is 15 residues long. This sample stems from a study of blood T cell repertoires in COVID-19. As for the study in general: Acute and convalescent COVID-19 samples came from the United States, Italy and Spain. From T cells, B-cell-depleted T cells, or PBMCs came the material, which was cDNA or gDNA.

Original processing notes: Quantification of nucleated cells was approximated via reference gene primer amplification. Assay used: immunoSEQ multiplex PCR; TCRdb lists only in-frame clones, some missing. D and trimming come from the DNA, and the V and J calls and clone size come from that table. The table includes around 140,000 clones, 88% detected once. Sample: peripheral blood. The clonotype was recovered from a man between 70 and 80 years old with acute or convalescent COVID-19. The chain joins TRBV6-5 to TRBJ2-2; TRBD1 matches at 12 bases. CDR3 sequence reads: CASRRDRGLTGELFF. Written as DNA, the CDR3 is TGTGCCAGCAGGAGGGACAGGGGGCTCACCGGGGAGCTGTTTTTT.